The sequence of this T cell receptor (beta chain) was determined in a study of response to subunit inactivated influenza vaccine. Findings and limits, study-wide: With each seasonal influenza vaccination, the authors suggested, few new T cells are recruited.

TCRdb analysed the RT-PCR reads with MiXCR anew, one entry per CDR3 protein. The sample carries fewer than 650,000 distinct CDR3 sequences, around 13% recorded once. A note on this clonotype: Its antigen is unidentified.

The sequence came from a man aged 50 to 60 who received an inactivated influenza vaccine. The sample here was PBMCs from blood, taken more than 35 days after vaccination.

Here the CDR3 reads CASSYDRQPQETQYF. The CDR3 bases are TGTGCCAGCAGCTATGACAGGCAGCCACAAGAGACCCAGTACTTC. V usage is TRBV7-9 and J usage is TRBJ2-5; tentatively, D is TRBD1 (6 bases). Trimming shortened V by 4 bases and J by 2 bases, and 14 bases separated the two germline ends. The CDR3 is 15 residues long. In germline, CDR1 is SEHNR, CDR2 FQNEAQ (reference sequence). The full variable domain, its missing parts supplied by reference TRBV7-9 and TRBJ2-5, is DTGVSQNPRHKITKRGQNVTFRCDPISEHNRLYWYRQTLGQGPEFLTYFQNEAQLEKSRLLSDRFSAERPKGSFSTLEIQRTEQGDSAMYLCASSYDRQPQETQYFGPGTRLLVL.